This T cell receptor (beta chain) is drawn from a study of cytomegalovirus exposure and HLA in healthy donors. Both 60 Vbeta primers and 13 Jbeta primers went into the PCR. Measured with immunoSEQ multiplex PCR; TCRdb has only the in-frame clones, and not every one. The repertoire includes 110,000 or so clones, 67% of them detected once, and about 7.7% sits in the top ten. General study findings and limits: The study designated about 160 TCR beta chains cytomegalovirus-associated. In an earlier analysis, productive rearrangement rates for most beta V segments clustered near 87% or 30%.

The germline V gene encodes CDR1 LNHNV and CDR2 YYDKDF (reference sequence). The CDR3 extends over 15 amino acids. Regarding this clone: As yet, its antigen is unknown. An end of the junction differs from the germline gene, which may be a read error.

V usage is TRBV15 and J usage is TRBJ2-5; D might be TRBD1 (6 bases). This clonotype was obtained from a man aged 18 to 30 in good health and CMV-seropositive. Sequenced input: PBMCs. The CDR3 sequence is CAASASDRWGETQYF. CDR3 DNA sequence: TGTGCCGCCAGCGCCTCAGACAGGTGGGGAGAGACCCAGTACTTC.